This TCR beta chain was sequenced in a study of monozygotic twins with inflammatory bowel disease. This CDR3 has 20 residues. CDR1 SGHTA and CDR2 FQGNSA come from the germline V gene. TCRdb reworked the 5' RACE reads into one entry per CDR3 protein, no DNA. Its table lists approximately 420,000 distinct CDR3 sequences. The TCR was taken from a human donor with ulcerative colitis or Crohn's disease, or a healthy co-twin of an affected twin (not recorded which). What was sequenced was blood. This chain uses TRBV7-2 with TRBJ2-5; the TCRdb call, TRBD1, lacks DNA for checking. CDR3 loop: CASRYKGRGRGSRGVETQYF.